This T cell receptor (delta chain) was observed in a study of gamma-delta chains in newborns, infants, children (dated by TCRdb to the late 2010s). Describing the broader study: According to the study title, microbial exposure causes polyclonal expansion of innate gammadelta T cells right after birth. The study investigated how microbial exposure shaped innate gammadelta T cell populations in human newborns immediately after birth.

This clone was observed a few times. It lacks a known antigen. Base qualities are missing; no much larger clone stands one base away. From the germline V gene, CDR1 is TSWWSYY and CDR2 is QGS. Ends trimmed: V by 6 bases, J by 0 bases; bases unmatched to a gene: 18. Taken from cysteine to phenylalanine, the CDR3 has 20 residues. Of all the DNA, just the CDR3 is kept, 60 bases in frame from base 1. TCRdb names Illumina MiSeq as the instrument used. Clonotypes were called again by TCRdb from the public reads via CATT, and duplicate nucleotide sequences were then merged into one entry. The sample table records just under 9,500 delta-chain clones; approximately 22% of these occur just once. The ten largest clones take up 4% to 5.5% of the sample.

The receptor comes from a child who was a newborn, infant or young child, either healthy, febrile or measles-vaccinated (not recorded which). The rearranged chain carries TRDV1 and TRDJ1; TRDD3 matches 11 bases in the middle. The material sequenced was blood. The CDR3 reads CALGPMGPLGDTGYTDKLIF. The DNA reads as follows: TGTGCTCTTGGACCTATGGGCCCATTGGGGGATACGGGCTACACCGATAAACTCATCTTT.